This T cell receptor (beta chain) was identified in a study of blood T cell repertoires in COVID-19. Study overall: The United States, Italy and Spain provided the acute and convalescent COVID-19 samples. T cells, B-cell-depleted T cells, or PBMCs provided the cDNA or gDNA that served as material.

V gave up 1 base and J gave up 0 bases, with 12 bases separating them. This CDR3 is 16 amino acids long. In germline, CDR1 is LGHDT, CDR2 YNNKEL (reference sequence). Study processing details: For nucleated cells, counts were estimated from reference gene primer amplification. Clones were sequenced by immunoSEQ multiplex PCR, and TCRdb holds only the in-frame ones, with some missing. Clonal size and the V and J genes are those of that table, whereas D and trimming came from the DNA. The table has approximately 210,000 clones, almost 85% seen once. The receptor was isolated from a woman in her 70s with active or convalescent COVID-19. Source material: peripheral blood. V is TRBV3-1 (or the pseudogene TRBV3-2) and J is TRBJ1-1, with D perhaps matching TRBD1 (6 bases). This chain's CDR3 is CASSQGVGTMNTEAFF. The DNA of the CDR3 is TGTGCCAGCAGCCAAGGGGTTGGGACAATGAACACTGAAGCTTTCTTT.